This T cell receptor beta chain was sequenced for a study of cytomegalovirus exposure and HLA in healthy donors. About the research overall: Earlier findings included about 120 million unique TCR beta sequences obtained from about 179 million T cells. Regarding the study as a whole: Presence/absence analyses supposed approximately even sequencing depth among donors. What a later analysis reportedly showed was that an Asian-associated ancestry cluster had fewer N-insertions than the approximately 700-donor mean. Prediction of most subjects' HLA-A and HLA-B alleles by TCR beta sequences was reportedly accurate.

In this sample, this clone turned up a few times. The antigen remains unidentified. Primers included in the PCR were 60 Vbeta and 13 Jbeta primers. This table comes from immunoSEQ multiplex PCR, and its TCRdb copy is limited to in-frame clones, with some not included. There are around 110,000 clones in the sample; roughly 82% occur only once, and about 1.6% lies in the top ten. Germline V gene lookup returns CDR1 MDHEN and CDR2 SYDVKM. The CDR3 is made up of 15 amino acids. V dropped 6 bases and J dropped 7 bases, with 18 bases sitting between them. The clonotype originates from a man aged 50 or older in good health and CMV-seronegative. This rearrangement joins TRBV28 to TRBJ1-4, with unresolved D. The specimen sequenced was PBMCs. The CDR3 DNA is TGTGCCAGCAGCCCAGGCGGGCGAACGGGTGAAAAACTGTTTTTT. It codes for CASSPGGRTGEKLFF.